These 4 T cell receptor beta chains share one sample of origin, sequenced in a study of cytomegalovirus exposure and HLA in healthy donors. The PCR employed 60 Vbeta primers together with 13 Jbeta primers. Profiling relied on immunoSEQ multiplex PCR, and the TCRdb table lists in-frame clones only, not all of them. This repertoire shows more than 90,000 clones, around 77% found once; its top ten account for about 16%. The sequenced sample was PBMCs. Receptors were obtained from a man aged 45 to 65 in good health and CMV-seropositive.

The V gene is TRBV11-2, the J gene TRBJ2-2; a weak D match, TRBD2 (6 bases). The CDR3 has 13 amino acids. Germline lookup yields CDR1 SGHAT and CDR2 FQNNGV. The germline V and J ends were trimmed by 2 bases and 7 bases, with 8 bases remaining between them. The CDR3 is CASSLRRGGELFF. The CDR3 DNA is TGTGCCAGCAGCTTAAGGCGGGGCGGGGAGCTGTTTTTT.

This clone was observed once. J is TRBJ2-1 and V is TRBV7-2; 9 nucleotides match TRBD2. The CDR3 has 15 residues. Trimming cost V 0 bases and J 9 bases; bases outside gene matches: 6. The germline V gene encodes CDR1 SGHTA and CDR2 FQGNSA. The chain's CDR3 is CASSLALGLASEQFF. DNA for the CDR3: TGTGCCAGCAGCTTAGCGCTGGGACTAGCATCTGAGCAGTTCTTC.

CDR3: CASSFARDRASNYGYTF. CDR3 sequence (DNA): TGCGCCAGCAGCTTCGCGCGGGACAGGGCTTCTAACTATGGCTACACCTTC. This sequence joins TRBV5-1 and TRBJ1-2; 9 bases are shared with TRBD1. The CDR3 contains 17 residues. Losses at the gene ends were 2 bases for V and 0 bases for J; bases not matched to a gene: 8. Germline CDR1 is SGHRS and CDR2 is YFSETQ.

As to this clone: No conserved phenylalanine or tryptophan ends this CDR3, so it is likely a read error. No DNA is shown, since the ends of the CDR3 on it are uncertain; the CDR3 is the one TCRdb lists. The chain combines TRBV27 with TRBJ2-7; TRBD2 is the table's D call and was not checked against the DNA. From germline, CDR1 is MNHEY and CDR2 SMNVEV (reference sequence). The CDR3 extends over 17 residues, inclusive of both ends. The CDR3 loop is CASTFLGSSVLYEQMSL.